The source of this T cell receptor (beta chain) is a study of blood T cell repertoires in COVID-19. Study-wide background: In each case, the material was cDNA or gDNA derived from T cells, B-cell-depleted T cells, or PBMCs.

Original handling: Quantification of nucleated cells was approximated via reference gene primer amplification. Data came from immunoSEQ multiplex PCR; TCRdb stores just in-frame clones and leaves some out. V and J calls and clone size come straight from that table; D and trimming were deduced from the DNA. The sample has around 70,000 clones, just over 90% seen once. The J segment lost 0 bases and the V segment lost 1 base, leaving 5 bases of the junction unmatched. The CDR3 runs to 18 residues. Germline values: CDR1 SGHRS, CDR2 YFSETQ. This rearrangement joins TRBV5-1 to TRBJ2-2; TRBD2 agrees at 11 bases. Sequencing was performed on peripheral blood. The source of this sequence is a middle-aged man with COVID-19, enrolled during active disease. In DNA form, the CDR3 reads TGCGCCAGCAGCTTGAACAAACTAGCGGGAGCGAACACCGGGGAGCTGTTTTTT. It translates to CASSLNKLAGANTGELFF.